This T cell receptor (beta chain) was retrieved from a study of control samples from healthy donors and cancer patients (dated by TCRdb to about 2020). Libraries were made using the immunoSEQ multiplex PCR assay. The table comes from immuneACCESS by way of TCRdb, which keeps in-frame sequences with V and J called. Part of the clones is missing from these tables; in studies checked, under half for an unresolved V gene and the rest for unknown reasons. The sample has about 130,000 clones on record, around 90% of them singletons. 2% to 3% of the sample is held by the ten biggest clonotypes. CDR1 and CDR2 are drawn from the germline V gene (reference sequence): LNHDA, SQIVND. Trimming costs V 3 bases and J 1 base, and their ends lie 9 bases apart. Including cysteine and phenylalanine, the CDR3 has 14 amino acids. Only the CDR3 DNA stays, 42 bases, in frame from base 1. A word on this clone: Which antigen it targets is not known. Base qualities were left out, and no much larger clone turns up one base away.

This chain is built from TRBV19 and TRBJ1-1, with the D gene not clear enough to name. The TCR comes from a man aged 40-55 years in good health. The specimen was blood. CDR3 protein: CASSMERENTEAFF. Read as DNA, the sequence is TGTGCCAGTAGTATGGAAAGAGAGAACACTGAAGCTTTCTTT.